These T cell receptor beta chains were read from a single sample in a study of blood T cells in healthy people across ages. MiXCR was run by TCRdb on the 5' RACE reads, yielding one entry per CDR3 protein. The sample lists hundreds of thousands of distinct CDR3 sequences; roughly 20% were seen once. The sample comprised blood. These receptors were obtained from a man in his 70s in good health. Both conserved end residues are part of each CDR3. A D gene is named only where the DNA matches it firmly. Where a row states a size, it is once, few, many or the class of an expanded clone; other rows omit it.

j_call d_call cdr3_length v_call clone_size cdr3_nt cdr3_aa
TRBJ1-1 . 13 TRBV7-9 . TGTGCCAGCAGCGAACAGGGAAGGACTGAAGCTTTCTTT CASSEQGRTEAFF
TRBJ2-1 TRBD2 13 TRBV20-1 . TGCAGTGCCCCGGGACTAGCTCGCAATGAGCAGTTCTTC CSAPGLARNEQFF
TRBJ2-3 TRBD2 16 TRBV4-2 . TGTGCCAGCAGCCAAGAAGGAGCGGGAGGGGCAGATACGCAGTATTTT CASSQEGAGGADTQYF
TRBJ2-2 . 15 TRBV7-9 few TGTGCCAGCAGCCTGACAGGAGGGGTCGTCGGGGAGCTGTTTTTT CASSLTGGVVGELFF
TRBJ2-5 . 14 TRBV28 few TGTGCCAGCAGTTTGTTGGGGGTTGGGGAGACCCAGTACTTC CASSLLGVGETQYF
TRBJ2-7 TRBD1 17 TRBV7-9 . TGTGCCATCCGCGGCGGCCCGGAGACAGGGGTCTCCTACGAGCAGTACTTC CAIRGGPETGVSYEQYF
TRBJ1-5 . 13 TRBV20-1 . TGCAGTGCTAGACCTCAGGGGAATCAGCCCCAGCATTTT CSARPQGNQPQHF
TRBJ2-1 . 16 TRBV4-1 . TGCGCCAGCAGCCCCTGGATGGGGGCCCGGTACAATGAGCAGTTCTTC CASSPWMGARYNEQFF
TRBJ2-3 TRBD2 17 TRBV7-8 few TGTGCCAGCAGCCCGCGACTAGCGGGAGACCTACCTGATACGCAGTATTTT CASSPRLAGDLPDTQYF
TRBJ2-3 . 16 TRBV5-1 once TGCGCCAGCAGCTTGAAGGCCATAGGGAGCACAGATACGCAGTATTTT CASSLKAIGSTDTQYF
TRBJ1-1 . 12 TRBV6-6 . TGTGCCGCTGGTACCTTGAACACTGAAGCTTTCTTT CAAGTLNTEAFF
TRBJ2-1 . 15 TRBV2 . TGTGCCAGCAGTGGCTACCGGGGCGCCTACAATGAGCAGTTCTTC CASSGYRGAYNEQFF
TRBJ1-2 . 12 TRBV10-3 . TGTGCCATCAGTGTATCAGGGAACGGCTACACCTTC CAISVSGNGYTF
TRBJ2-1 . 14 TRBV7-9 . TGTGCCAGCAGCTTAACCCAAAGTTCTAGGGCAATTTTCTTC CASSLTQSSRAIFF
TRBJ2-5 . 13 TRBV29-1 . TGCAGCGTTGAAGCGGGAGCGGGAGAGACCCAGTACTTC CSVEAGAGETQYF
TRBJ2-1 TRBD2 16 TRBV7-9 few TGTGCCAGCAGCCCCTCCGGGACTAGCGTCTACAATGAGCAGTTCTTC CASSPSGTSVYNEQFF
TRBJ2-5 TRBD2 16 TRBV7-2 few TGTGCCAGCAGCTTAGCGCTAGCGGGAGGGCCGGAGACCCAGTACTTC CASSLALAGGPETQYF
TRBJ2-3 . 14 TRBV6-1 . TGTGCCAGCAGTGAGGGGGGCGGAACAGATACGCAGTATTTT CASSEGGGTDTQYF
TRBJ2-6 . 14 TRBV29-1 . TGCAGCGTGGCCCCGGGAACTGGGGCCAACGTCCTGACTTTC CSVAPGTGANVLTF
TRBJ2-1 . 16 TRBV4-1 . TGCGCCAGCAGCCCCACTGCGGGGAGCTCCTACAATGAGCAGTTCTTC CASSPTAGSSYNEQFF
TRBJ2-7 . 13 TRBV4-1 . TGCGCCAGCAGCCAGGAACAATTCTACGAGCAGTACTTC CASSQEQFYEQYF
TRBJ2-7 . 15 TRBV5-1 . TGCGCCAGCAGCTTGAAGCGGGACAGGAGGGACGAGCAGTACTTC CASSLKRDRRDEQYF
TRBJ2-4 . 14 TRBV20-1 few TGCAGTGCTAGCCAGACTCCGGCAACAAACATTCAGTACTTC CSASQTPATNIQYF
TRBJ1-2 . 11 TRBV29-1 . TGCAGCGTTGGGTCAGACTATGGCTACACCTTC CSVGSDYGYTF
TRBJ1-4 . 14 TRBV25-1 . TGTGCCAGCAGTCAACAGGGAGGGAATGAAAAACTGTTTTTT CASSQQGGNEKLFF
TRBJ2-1 . 16 TRBV3-1 . TGTGCCAGCAGCCAAGATGACGACAGATTCAACAATGAGCAGTTCTTC CASSQDDDRFNNEQFF
TRBJ1-2 . 13 TRBV10-3 . TGTGCCATCAGTGAGTGGCAGGTGAATGGCTACACCTTC CAISEWQVNGYTF
TRBJ2-7 . 14 TRBV6-5 . TGTGCCAGCAGGCCTACAGGGTACTCCTACGAGCAGTACTTC CASRPTGYSYEQYF
TRBJ1-2 . 16 TRBV6-1 once TGTGCCAGCAGTGTCCCCCACCGACGCCCCGACTATGGCTACACCTTC CASSVPHRRPDYGYTF
TRBJ2-1 . 15 TRBV28 few TGTGCCAGCAGTTTTTCCGGGGCCGATTTTAATGAGCAGTTCTTC CASSFSGADFNEQFF
TRBJ2-7 TRBD2 13 TRBV9 few TGTGCCAGCAGCCCGGGACTAGCCCACGAGCAGTACTTC CASSPGLAHEQYF
TRBJ2-2 TRBD2 17 TRBV29-1 . TGCAGCGTTGAAGTAGTGGGAGGACTAGCGCCCACCGGGGAGCTGTTTTTT CSVEVVGGLAPTGELFF
TRBJ2-7 TRBD1 14 TRBV18 . TGTGCCAGCTCACCACAAGGACAGGGCACCGAGCAGTACTTC CASSPQGQGTEQYF
TRBJ2-7 . 14 TRBV5-1 . TGCGCCAGCAGCTTGATTCCAGGGGAATACGAGCAGTACTTC CASSLIPGEYEQYF
TRBJ2-2 TRBD2 16 TRBV24-1 few TGTGCCACCAGTGATCAGCGGGAGGGGAGGACCGGGGAGCTGTTTTTT CATSDQREGRTGELFF
TRBJ2-4 . 13 TRBV28 few TGTGCCAGCAGTTTAGCAGGGAGAAACATTCAGTACTTC CASSLAGRNIQYF
TRBJ1-2 . 17 TRBV7-2 many TGTGCCAGCAGCCAAGGCGCCCGGGGCAATATGAACTATGGCTACACCTTC CASSQGARGNMNYGYTF
TRBJ1-5 . 14 TRBV5-6 . TGTGCCAGCAGCTTGCTTCGGTCCAATCAGCCCCAGCATTTT CASSLLRSNQPQHF
TRBJ2-5 . 13 TRBV3-1 many TGTGCCAGCAGCCAGGAGTACCAAGAGACCCAGTACTTC CASSQEYQETQYF
TRBJ2-2 TRBD2 19 TRBV7-6 few TGTGCCAGCAGCTTAGATTACGGCCCGGGACTAGCGGCCACCGGGGAGCTGTTTTTT CASSLDYGPGLAATGELFF
TRBJ2-5 . 13 TRBV15 . TGTGCCACCAGCGAACGGGACCAAGAGACCCAGTACTTC CATSERDQETQYF
TRBJ2-5 TRBD2 14 TRBV20-1 . TGCAGTGCAGCAATAGCGGGAGGGCGAGAGGCCCAGTACTTC CSAAIAGGREAQYF